What follows describes a single T cell receptor (beta chain). Its antigen is unknown. Compared with germline, one end of the junction differs, possibly owing to a read error. This entry comes from a study of beta chain features in type 1 diabetes. The isolated RNA, all of it, was reverse transcribed, so expressed TCRB transcripts were what got sequenced. Method: immunoSEQ multiplex PCR; TCRdb's copy keeps in-frame clones and lacks some. The sample comprises hundreds of thousands of clones, 15% to 19% of which are singletons, and 0.093% rests with the top ten. Sorting of CD4+ naive, central memory, regulatory and stem cell-like memory cells was performed via CD45RO/CCR7/CD25/CD127/CD95/CD27. Findings and limits, study-wide: Moderately but significantly shorter TCRB CDR3s were found in Type 1 diabetes patients in all four CD4+ subsets.

The CDR3 extends over 15 amino acids. Germline assignment: CDR1 LNHDA and CDR2 SQIVND (reference sequence). The sequenced sample was naive CD4+ T cells from blood. The chain carries TRBV19 and TRBJ1-1; 7 nucleotides agree with TRBD1. The origin of this receptor is a man between 18 and 35 years old in good health. Written as DNA, the CDR3 is TGTGCCAGTAGTATAACCGGCAGGGGGAACGCTGAAGCTTTCTTT. Encoded protein: CASSITGRGNAEAFF.